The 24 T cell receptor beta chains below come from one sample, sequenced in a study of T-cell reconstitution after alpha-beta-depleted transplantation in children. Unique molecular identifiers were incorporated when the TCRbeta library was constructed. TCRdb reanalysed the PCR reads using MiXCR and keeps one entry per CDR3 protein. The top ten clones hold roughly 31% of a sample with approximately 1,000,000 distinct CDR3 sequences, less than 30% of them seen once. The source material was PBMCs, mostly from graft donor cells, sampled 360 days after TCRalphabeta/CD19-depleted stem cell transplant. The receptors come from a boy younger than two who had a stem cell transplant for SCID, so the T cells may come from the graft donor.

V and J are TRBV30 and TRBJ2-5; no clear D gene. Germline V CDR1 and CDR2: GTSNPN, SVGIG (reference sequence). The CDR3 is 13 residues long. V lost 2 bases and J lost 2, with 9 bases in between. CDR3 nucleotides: TGTGCCTGGAGTCGTAACTTACAAGAGACCCAGTACTTC. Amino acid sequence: CAWSRNLQETQYF.

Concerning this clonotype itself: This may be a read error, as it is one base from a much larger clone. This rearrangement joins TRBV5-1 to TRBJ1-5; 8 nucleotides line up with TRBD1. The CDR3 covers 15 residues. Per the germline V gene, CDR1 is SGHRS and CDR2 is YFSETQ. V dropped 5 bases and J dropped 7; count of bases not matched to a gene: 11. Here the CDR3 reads CASRAAGGGGQPQHF. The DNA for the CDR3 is TGCGCCAGCAGAGCCGCAGGGGGCGGTGGGCAGCCCCAGCATTTT.

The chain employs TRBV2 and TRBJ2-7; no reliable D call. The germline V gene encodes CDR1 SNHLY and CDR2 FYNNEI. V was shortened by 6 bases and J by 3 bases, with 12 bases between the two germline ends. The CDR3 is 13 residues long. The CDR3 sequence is CASRTVSSYEQYF. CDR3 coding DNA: TGTGCCAGCAGAACCGTTTCAAGCTACGAGCAGTACTTC.

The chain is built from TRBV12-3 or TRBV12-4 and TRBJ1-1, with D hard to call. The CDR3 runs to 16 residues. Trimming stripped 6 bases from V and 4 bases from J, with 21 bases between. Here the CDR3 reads CASSTVQQGRTTEAFF. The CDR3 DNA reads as TGTGCCAGCAGCACTGTGCAACAAGGTCGTACCACTGAAGCTTTCTTT.

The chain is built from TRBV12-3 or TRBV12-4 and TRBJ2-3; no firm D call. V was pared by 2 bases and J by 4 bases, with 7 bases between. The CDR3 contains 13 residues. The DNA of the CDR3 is TGTGCCAGCAGTTTAACGGAGCCAGATACGCAGTATTTT. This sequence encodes CASSLTEPDTQYF.

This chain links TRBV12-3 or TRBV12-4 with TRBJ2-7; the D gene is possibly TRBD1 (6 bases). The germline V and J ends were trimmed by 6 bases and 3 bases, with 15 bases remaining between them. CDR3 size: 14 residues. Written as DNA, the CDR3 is TGTGCCAGCAGCCCGACAGGACCCCGCTACGAGCAGTACTTC. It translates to CASSPTGPRYEQYF.

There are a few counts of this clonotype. CDR3 residues: CASSGEGKETQYF. CDR3 DNA sequence: TGCGCCAGCAGCGGGGAGGGGAAAGAGACCCAGTACTTC. The chain has TRBV5-1 and TRBJ2-5; 7 bases fit TRBD2. The CDR3 has 13 residues. Germline values: CDR1 SGHRS, CDR2 YFSETQ. Trimming cost V 4 bases and J 3 bases; bases outside gene matches: 3.

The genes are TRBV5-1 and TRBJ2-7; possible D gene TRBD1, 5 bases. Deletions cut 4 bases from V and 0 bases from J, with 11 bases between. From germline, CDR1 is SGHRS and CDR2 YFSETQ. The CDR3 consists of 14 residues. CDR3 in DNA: TGCGCCAGCAGCGGGCCCCAGGGCTCCTACGAGCAGTACTTC. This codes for CASSGPQGSYEQYF.

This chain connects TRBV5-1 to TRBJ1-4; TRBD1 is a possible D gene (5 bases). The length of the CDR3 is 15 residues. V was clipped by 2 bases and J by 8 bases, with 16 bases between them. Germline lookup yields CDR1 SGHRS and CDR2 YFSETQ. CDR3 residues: CASSFDAGLGEKLFF. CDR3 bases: TGCGCCAGCAGCTTCGACGCAGGGTTAGGGGAAAAACTGTTTTTT.

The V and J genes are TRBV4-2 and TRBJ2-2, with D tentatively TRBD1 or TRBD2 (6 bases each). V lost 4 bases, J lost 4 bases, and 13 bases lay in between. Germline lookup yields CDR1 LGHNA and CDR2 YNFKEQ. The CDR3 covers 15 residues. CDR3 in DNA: TGTGCCAGCAGCCCTTCCGAGGGGGGCACCGGGGAGCTGTTTTTT. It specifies CASSPSEGGTGELFF.

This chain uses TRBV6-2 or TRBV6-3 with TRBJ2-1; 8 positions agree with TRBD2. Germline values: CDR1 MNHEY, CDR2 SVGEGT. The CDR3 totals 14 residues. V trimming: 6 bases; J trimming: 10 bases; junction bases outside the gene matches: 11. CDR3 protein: CASSLAGGAYEQFF. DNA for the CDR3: TGTGCCAGCAGCTTAGCCGGGGGGGCTTACGAGCAGTTCTTC.

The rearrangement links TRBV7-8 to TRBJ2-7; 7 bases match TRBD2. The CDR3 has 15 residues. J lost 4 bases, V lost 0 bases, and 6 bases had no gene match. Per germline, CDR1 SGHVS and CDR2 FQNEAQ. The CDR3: CASSLAPGGKYEQYV. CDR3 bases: TGTGCCAGCAGCTTAGCGCCGGGGGGAAAATACGAGCAGTACGTC.

DNA of the CDR3: TGTGCCAGTTCCCCCGGACCCACGGACACCGGGGAGCTGTTTTTT. It encodes CASSPGPTDTGELFF. V and J are TRBV7-3 and TRBJ2-2; no reliable D call. CDR3 length: 15 amino acids. From germline, CDR1 is SGHTA and CDR2 FQGTGA. V was pared by 9 bases and J by 3 bases, with 17 bases between.

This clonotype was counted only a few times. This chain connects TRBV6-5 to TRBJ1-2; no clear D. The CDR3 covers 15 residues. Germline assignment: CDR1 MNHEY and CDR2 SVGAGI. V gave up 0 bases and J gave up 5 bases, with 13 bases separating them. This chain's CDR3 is CASSYSADPYYGYTF. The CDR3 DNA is TGTGCCAGCAGTTACTCAGCGGATCCCTATTATGGCTACACCTTC.

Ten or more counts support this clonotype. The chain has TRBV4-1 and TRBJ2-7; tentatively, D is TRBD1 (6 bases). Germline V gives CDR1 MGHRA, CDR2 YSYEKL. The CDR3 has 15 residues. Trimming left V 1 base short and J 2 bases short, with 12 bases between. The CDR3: CASSQAQGFPYEQYF. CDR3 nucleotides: TGCGCCAGCAGCCAAGCCCAGGGGTTTCCCTACGAGCAGTACTTC.

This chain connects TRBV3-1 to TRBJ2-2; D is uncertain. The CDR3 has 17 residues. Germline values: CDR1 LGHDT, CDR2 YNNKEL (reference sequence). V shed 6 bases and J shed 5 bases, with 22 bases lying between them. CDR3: CASSSTYGYKGTGELFF. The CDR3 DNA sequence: TGTGCCAGCAGTTCTACTTACGGTTATAAAGGAACCGGGGAGCTGTTTTTT.

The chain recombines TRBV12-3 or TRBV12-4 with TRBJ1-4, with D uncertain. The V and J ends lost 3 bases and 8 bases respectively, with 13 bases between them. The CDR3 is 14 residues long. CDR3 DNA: TGTGCCAGCAGTTTTCACTCGCAGAACGAAAAACTGTTTTTT. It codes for CASSFHSQNEKLFF.

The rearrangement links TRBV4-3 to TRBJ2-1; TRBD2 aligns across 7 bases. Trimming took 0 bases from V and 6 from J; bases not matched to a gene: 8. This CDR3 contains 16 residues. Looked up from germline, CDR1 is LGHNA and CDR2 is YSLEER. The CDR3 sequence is CASSQDLGGWPNEQFF. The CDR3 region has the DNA TGCGCCAGCAGCCAAGATTTGGGGGGGTGGCCCAATGAGCAGTTCTTC.

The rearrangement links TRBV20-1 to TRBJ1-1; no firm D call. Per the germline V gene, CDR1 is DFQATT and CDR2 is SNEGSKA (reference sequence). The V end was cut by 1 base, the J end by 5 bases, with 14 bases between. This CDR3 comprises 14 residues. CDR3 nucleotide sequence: TGCAGTGCTAGAGTCTCTGATCGGGAAACTGAAGCTTTCTTT. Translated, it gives CSARVSDRETEAFF.

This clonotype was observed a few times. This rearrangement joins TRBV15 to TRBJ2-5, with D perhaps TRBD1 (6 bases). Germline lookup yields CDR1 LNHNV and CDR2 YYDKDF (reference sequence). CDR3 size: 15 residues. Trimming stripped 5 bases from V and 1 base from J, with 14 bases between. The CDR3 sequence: CATSPTGHFQETQYF. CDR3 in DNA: TGTGCCACCAGCCCCACGGGACATTTCCAAGAGACCCAGTACTTC.

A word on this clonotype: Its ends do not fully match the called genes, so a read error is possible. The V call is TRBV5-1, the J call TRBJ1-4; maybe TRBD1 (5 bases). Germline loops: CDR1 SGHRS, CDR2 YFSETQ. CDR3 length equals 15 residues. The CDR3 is CASSSPGSTYEKLFF. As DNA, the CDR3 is TGCGCCAGCAGCTCACCAGGGTCAACTTATGAAAAACTGTTTTTT.

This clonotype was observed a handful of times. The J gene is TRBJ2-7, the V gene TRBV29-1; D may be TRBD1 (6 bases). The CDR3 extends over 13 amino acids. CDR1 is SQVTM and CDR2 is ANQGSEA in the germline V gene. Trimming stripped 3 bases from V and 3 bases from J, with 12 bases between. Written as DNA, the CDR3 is TGCAGCGTTGACGGGGACAAAGACTACGAGCAGTACTTC. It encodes CSVDGDKDYEQYF.

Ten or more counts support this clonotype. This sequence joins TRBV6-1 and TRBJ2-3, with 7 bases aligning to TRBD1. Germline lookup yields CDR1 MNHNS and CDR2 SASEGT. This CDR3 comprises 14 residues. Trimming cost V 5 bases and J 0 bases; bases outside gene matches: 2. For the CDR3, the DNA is TGTGCCAGCAGTCAGGGGGTTAGCACAGATACGCAGTATTTT. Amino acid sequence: CASSQGVSTDTQYF.

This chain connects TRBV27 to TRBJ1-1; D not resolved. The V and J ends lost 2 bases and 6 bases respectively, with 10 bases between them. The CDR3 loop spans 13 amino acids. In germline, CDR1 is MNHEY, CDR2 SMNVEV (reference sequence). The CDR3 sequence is CASSLGVWAEAFF. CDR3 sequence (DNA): TGTGCCAGCAGTTTAGGGGTTTGGGCTGAAGCTTTCTTT.